This T cell receptor (beta chain) was captured by sequencing in a study of T cells after yellow fever vaccination. In the study overall: Preparation of the low-cell-number fractions used SMART-Seq v4 Ultra Low Input.

A universal primer site and UMIs were added as TCR cDNA was made by 5'RACE template switching. TCRdb independently ran MiXCR on the 5' RACE reads; one entry per CDR3 protein. The sample includes about 73,000 distinct CDR3 sequences, 7.5% to 9% of them seen just once. Findings and caveats of the study: Although most clonotypes did not, a small share appeared in both CD4 and CD8 compartments. Subsequent booster samples again held most clones from primary vaccination (roughly 95% CD4, about 85% CD8).

Of note for this clonotype: Its antigen is still unknown.

The source was CD8+ T cells sorted from PBMCs, collected on the day of the yellow fever booster vaccination. The sequence was collected from a young man who received the YFV17D yellow fever vaccine.

CDR3 residues: CASTHRLAKNIQYF. DNA of the CDR3: TGTGCCAGCACCCACAGATTAGCCAAAAACATTCAGTACTTC. The V and J genes are TRBV7-9 and TRBJ2-4, with D uncertain. CDR1 and CDR2 from the germline V gene are SEHNR and FQNEAQ (reference sequence). The CDR3 loop spans 14 amino acids. Trimming removed 7 bases at V and 0 bases at J, with 10 bases between.